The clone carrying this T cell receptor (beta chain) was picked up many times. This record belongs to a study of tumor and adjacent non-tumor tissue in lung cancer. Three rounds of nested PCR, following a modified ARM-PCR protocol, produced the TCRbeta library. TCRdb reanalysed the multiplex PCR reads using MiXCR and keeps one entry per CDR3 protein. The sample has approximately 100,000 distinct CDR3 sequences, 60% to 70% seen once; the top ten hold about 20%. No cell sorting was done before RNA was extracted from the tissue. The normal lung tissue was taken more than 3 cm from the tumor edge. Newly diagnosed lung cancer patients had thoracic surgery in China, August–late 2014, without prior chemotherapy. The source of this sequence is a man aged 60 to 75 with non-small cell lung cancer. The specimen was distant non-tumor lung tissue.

The CDR3 region is CASTYGGRNEQFF. Here the CDR3 DNA reads TGTGCCAGCACCTACGGGGGTCGCAATGAGCAGTTCTTC. The V call is TRBV28, the J call TRBJ2-1; possible D gene TRBD2, 6 bases. Trimming shortened V by 7 bases and J by 6 bases, and 13 bases separated the two germline ends. The CDR3 contains 13 residues. The germline CDR1 and CDR2 sequences are MDHEN and SYDVKM.